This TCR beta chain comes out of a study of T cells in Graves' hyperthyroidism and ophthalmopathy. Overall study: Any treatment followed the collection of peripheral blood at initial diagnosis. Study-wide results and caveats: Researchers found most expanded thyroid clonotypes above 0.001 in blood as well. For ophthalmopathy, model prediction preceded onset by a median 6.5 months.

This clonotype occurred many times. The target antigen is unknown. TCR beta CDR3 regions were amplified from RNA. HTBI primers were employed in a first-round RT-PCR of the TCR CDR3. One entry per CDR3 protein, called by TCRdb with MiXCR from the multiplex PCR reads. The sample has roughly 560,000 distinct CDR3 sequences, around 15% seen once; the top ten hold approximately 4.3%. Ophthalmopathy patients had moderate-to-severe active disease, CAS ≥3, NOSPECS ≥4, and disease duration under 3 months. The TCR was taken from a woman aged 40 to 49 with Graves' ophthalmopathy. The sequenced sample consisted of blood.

In DNA form, the CDR3 reads TGTGCCAGCAGTGGGTCAGGTTTTAAACTTGACGAGCAGTACTTC. Translated: CASSGSGFKLDEQYF. V and J are TRBV27 and TRBJ2-7, with no clear D. Deletions cut 5 bases from V and 5 bases from J, with 19 bases between. Germline V lookup: CDR1 MNHEY, CDR2 SMNVEV (reference sequence). The CDR3 consists of 15 residues.